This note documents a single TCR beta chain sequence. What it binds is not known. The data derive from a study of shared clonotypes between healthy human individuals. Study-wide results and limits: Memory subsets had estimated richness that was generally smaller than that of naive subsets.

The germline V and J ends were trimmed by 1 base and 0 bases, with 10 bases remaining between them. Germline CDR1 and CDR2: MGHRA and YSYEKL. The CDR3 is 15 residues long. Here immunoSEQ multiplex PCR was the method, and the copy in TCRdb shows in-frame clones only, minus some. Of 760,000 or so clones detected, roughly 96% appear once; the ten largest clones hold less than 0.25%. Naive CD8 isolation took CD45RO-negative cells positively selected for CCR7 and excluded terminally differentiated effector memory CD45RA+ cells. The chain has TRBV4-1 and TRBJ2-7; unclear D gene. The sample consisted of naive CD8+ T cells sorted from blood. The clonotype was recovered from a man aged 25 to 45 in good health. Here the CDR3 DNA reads TGCGCCAGCAGCCAAGTTTTGCGGAACTCCTACGAGCAGTACTTC. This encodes CASSQVLRNSYEQYF.